These 18 T cell receptor beta chains came from one sample sequenced in a study of blood T cell repertoires in COVID-19. This table comes from immunoSEQ multiplex PCR, and its TCRdb copy is limited to in-frame clones, with some not included. The sample lists about 98,000 clones, 84% occurring once. The sample comprised peripheral blood. All receptors derive from a middle-aged man with active or convalescent COVID-19.

J is TRBJ2-5 and V is TRBV27, with 11 bases fitting TRBD2. The germline V gene has CDR1 MNHEY and CDR2 SMNVEV (reference sequence). The CDR3 sequence is 17 residues long. Trimming took 3 bases from V and 7 from J; bases not matched to a gene: 13. DNA for the CDR3: TGTGCCAGCAGTTTTGCTAGAAGTAGCGGGGGGGCAGGGACCCAGTACTTC. This codes for CASSFARSSGGAGTQYF.

This clone was recorded only once. The chain couples TRBV5-8 to TRBJ1-1, with 7 bases aligning to TRBD1. This CDR3 is 13 amino acids long. CDR1 and CDR2 from the germline V gene are SGHTS and YDEGEE. Losses at the gene ends were 5 bases for V and 11 bases for J; bases not matched to a gene: 12. In DNA, the CDR3 is TGTGCCAGCAGACCACTCCTACAGGGGTTGGCTTTCTTT. Its translation: CASRPLLQGLAFF.

The rearrangement links TRBV5-1 to TRBJ2-7; D is perhaps TRBD1 (6 bases). Germline values: CDR1 SGHRS, CDR2 YFSETQ. V dropped 4 bases and J dropped 6 bases, with 20 bases sitting between them. The CDR3 extends over 15 amino acids. CDR3 region: CASSPRTEGLSEQYF. The CDR3 DNA reads TGCGCCAGCAGCCCGCGGACAGAGGGCCTCTCCGAGCAGTACTTC.

The chain has TRBV29-1 and TRBJ1-1; 7 positions match TRBD1. Trimming took 7 bases from V and 5 from J; bases not matched to a gene: 4. The CDR3 is 11 amino acids. Per the germline V gene, CDR1 is SQVTM and CDR2 is ANQGSEA. CDR3: CSAAGGTEAFF. In DNA, the CDR3 is TGCAGCGCTGCAGGGGGTACTGAAGCTTTCTTT.

This chain joins TRBV18 and TRBJ2-1, with 12 bases lining up with TRBD2. The trim removed 1 base at V and 4 bases at J, leaving 5 bases unmatched. The germline gives CDR1 KGHSH, CDR2 LQKENI. CDR3 length equals 17 residues. This chain's CDR3 is CASSPQTSGGLYNEQFF. As DNA, the CDR3 is TGTGCCAGCTCACCACAGACTAGCGGGGGCCTTTACAATGAGCAGTTCTTC.

The chain couples TRBV5-1 to TRBJ2-7, with 10 bases identical to TRBD2. This CDR3 spans 14 amino acids. With 7 bases clipped from V and 5 bases from J, the junction kept 9 bases outside the gene matches. CDR1 is SGHRS, CDR2 YFSETQ, per germline. The CDR3 loop is CASGTSGVLDEQYF. The CDR3 bases are TGCGCCAGCGGCACTAGCGGGGTATTGGACGAGCAGTACTTC.

The chain uses TRBV11-1 and TRBJ1-3; D gene unclear. V lost 0 bases to trimming and J lost 0 bases, with 12 bases between them. Germline V gene data show CDR1 as SGHAT and CDR2 as FQDESV (reference sequence). This CDR3 region has 17 residues. The CDR3 bases are TGTGCCAGCAGCTTAGCCCTTACGACAACCTCTGGAAACACCATATATTTT. Amino acid sequence: CASSLALTTTSGNTIYF.

This rearrangement joins TRBV10-3 to TRBJ2-5; tentative D call: TRBD2 (6 bases). V was pared by 6 bases and J by 2 bases, with 10 bases between. Germline CDR1 reads ENHRY; CDR2 reads SYGVKD. The CDR3 consists of 13 residues. In DNA, the CDR3 is TGTGCCATCAGAACCGGGACTCAAGAGACCCAGTACTTC. This translates into CAIRTGTQETQYF.

The CDR3 DNA reads as TGTGCCAGCAGCCAATTTTTGGCCACTGAAGCTTTCTTT. This gives the protein CASSQFLATEAFF. The chain uses TRBV14 and TRBJ1-1; D not certain. The CDR3 sequence is 13 residues long. Deletions cut 2 bases from V and 4 bases from J, with 8 bases between. Germline V gives CDR1 SGHDN, CDR2 FVKESK.

The chain is built from TRBV29-1 and TRBJ2-1, with 7 bases aligning to TRBD1. CDR3 length: 13 residues. V was clipped by 3 bases and J by 9 bases; unmatched bases: 8. Germline V gene lookup returns CDR1 SQVTM and CDR2 ANQGSEA. The CDR3 protein is CSVEGVGGSEQFF. The CDR3, as DNA: TGCAGCGTTGAGGGAGTAGGGGGCAGTGAGCAGTTCTTC.

Concerning this clone itself: Other DNA sequences in the same sample also yield this CDR3. The rearrangement joins TRBV25-1 to TRBJ1-2, with D possibly TRBD1 on 6 matching bases. The CDR3 has 14 residues. Looked up from germline, CDR1 is MGHDK and CDR2 is SYGVNS. Trimming took off 0 bases at V and 3 bases at J, with 8 bases between the two ends. The CDR3 protein is CASSEYQGYYGYTF. For the CDR3, the DNA is TGTGCCAGCAGTGAATACCAGGGGTACTATGGCTACACCTTC.

The chain employs TRBV4-2 and TRBJ1-4, with 9 bases aligning to TRBD1. Germline V lookup: CDR1 LGHNA, CDR2 YNFKEQ. This CDR3 has 16 residues. The J segment lost 4 bases and the V segment lost 1 base, leaving 4 bases of the junction unmatched. The CDR3 coding sequence is TGTGCCAGCAGCCAAGGGGGACAGGGCTTTAATGAAAAACTGTTTTTT. It is translated as CASSQGGQGFNEKLFF.

The V call is TRBV11-3, the J call TRBJ2-7; D possibly corresponds to TRBD1 (5 bases). Germline loops: CDR1 SGHNT, CDR2 YENEEA. The CDR3 runs 15 residues. The V end lost 3 bases, the J end lost 1 base, and 13 bases lay between the germline ends. The CDR3 DNA sequence: TGTGCCAGCAGCTTGGGGCCAGGAGCTTCCTACGAGCAGTACTTC. Its protein product is CASSLGPGASYEQYF. Full variable domain (remainder filled in from reference TRBV11-3 and TRBJ2-7): EAGVVQSPRYKIIEKKQPVAFWCNPISGHNTLYWYLQNLGQGPELLIRYENEEAVDDSQLPKDRFSAERLKGVDSTLKIQPAELGDSAVYLCASSLGPGASYEQYFGPGTRLTVT.

The chain has TRBV6-2 or TRBV6-3 and TRBJ1-1; D may be TRBD1 (6 bases). With 6 bases removed from V and 6 bases from J, the gap between germline ends came to 23 bases. The CDR3 length is 16 residues. Germline assignment: CDR1 MNHEY and CDR2 SVGEGT. This chain's CDR3 is CASRPTNRGAQAEAFF. The CDR3 nucleotides are TGTGCCAGCAGACCTACTAATCGGGGGGCGCAGGCTGAAGCTTTCTTT.

This clone has only one observation. The chain uses TRBV6-4 and TRBJ1-1; TRBD1 matches at 9 bases. This CDR3 region has 14 residues. The germline CDR1 and CDR2 sequences are MRHNA and SNTAGT. V was clipped by 6 bases and J by 1 base; unmatched bases: 3. Written as DNA, the CDR3 is TGTGCCAGCAGACCGGGACAGGGGAACACTGAAGCTTTCTTT. Residues: CASRPGQGNTEAFF.

The V and J genes are TRBV30 and TRBJ1-1, with 10 bases fitting TRBD1. Trimming took 3 bases from V and 3 from J; bases not matched to a gene: 7. CDR1 and CDR2 (germline): GTSNPN, SVGIG (reference sequence). CDR3 size: 15 residues. The CDR3 DNA reads as TGTGCCTGGAGATCGACAGGGGGCGCATACACTGAAGCTTTCTTT. Protein product: CAWRSTGGAYTEAFF.

J is TRBJ2-2 and V is TRBV4-3; weak D call: TRBD2 (6 bases). This CDR3 has 15 amino acids. The V gene's germline CDR1 is LGHNA and CDR2 YSLEER. V was pared by 2 bases and J by 2 bases, with 9 bases between. This chain's CDR3 is CASSQPGLNTGELFF. CDR3 sequence (DNA): TGCGCCAGCAGCCAACCGGGACTCAACACCGGGGAGCTGTTTTTT.

The V call is TRBV7-2, the J call TRBJ2-7, with a tentative D call TRBD1 (6 bases). The CDR3 consists of 15 residues. Germline CDR1 and CDR2: SGHTA and FQGNSA. Trimming shortened V by 6 bases and J by 2 bases, and 17 bases separated the two germline ends. The CDR3 DNA reads TGTGCCAGCAGTTATAATACACAGGGCACCTACGAGCAGTACTTC. Its translation is CASSYNTQGTYEQYF. The complete variable domain, with remaining parts taken from reference TRBV7-2 and TRBJ2-7, reads GAGVSQSPSNKVTEKGKDVELRCDPISGHTALYWYRQSLGQGLEFLIYFQGNSAPDKSGLPSDRFSAERTGGSVSTLTIQRTQQEDSAVYLCASSYNTQGTYEQYFGPGTRLTVT.